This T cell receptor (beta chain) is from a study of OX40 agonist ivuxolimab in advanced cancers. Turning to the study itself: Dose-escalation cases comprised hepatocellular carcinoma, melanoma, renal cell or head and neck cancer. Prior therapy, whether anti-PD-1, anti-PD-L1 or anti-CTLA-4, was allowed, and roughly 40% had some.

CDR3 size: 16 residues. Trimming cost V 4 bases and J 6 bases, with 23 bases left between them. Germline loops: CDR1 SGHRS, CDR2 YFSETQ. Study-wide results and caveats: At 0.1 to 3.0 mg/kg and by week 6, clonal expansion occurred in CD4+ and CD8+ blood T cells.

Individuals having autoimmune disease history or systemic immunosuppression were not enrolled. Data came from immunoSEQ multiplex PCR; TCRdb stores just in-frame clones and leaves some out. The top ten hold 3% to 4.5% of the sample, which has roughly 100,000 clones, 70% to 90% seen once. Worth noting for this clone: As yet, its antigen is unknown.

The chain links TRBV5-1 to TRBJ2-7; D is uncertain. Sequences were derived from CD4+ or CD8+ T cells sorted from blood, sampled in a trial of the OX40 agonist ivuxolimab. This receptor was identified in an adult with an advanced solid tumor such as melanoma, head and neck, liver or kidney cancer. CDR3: CASSLSMDPRLGEQYF. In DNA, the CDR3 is TGCGCCAGCAGCCTAAGCATGGACCCACGGCTAGGCGAGCAGTACTTC.